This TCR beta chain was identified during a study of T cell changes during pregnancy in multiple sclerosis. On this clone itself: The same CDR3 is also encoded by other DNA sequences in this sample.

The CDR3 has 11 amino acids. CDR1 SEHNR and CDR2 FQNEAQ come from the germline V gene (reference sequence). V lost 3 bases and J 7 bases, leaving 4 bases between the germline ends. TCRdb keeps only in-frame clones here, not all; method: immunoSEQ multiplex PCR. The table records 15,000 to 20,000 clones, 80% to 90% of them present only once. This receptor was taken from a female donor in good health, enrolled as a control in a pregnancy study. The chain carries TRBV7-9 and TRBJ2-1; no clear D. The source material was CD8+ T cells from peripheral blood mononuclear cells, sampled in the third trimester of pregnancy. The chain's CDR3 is CASSLSNEQFF. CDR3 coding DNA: TGTGCCAGCAGCTTGAGTAATGAGCAGTTCTTC. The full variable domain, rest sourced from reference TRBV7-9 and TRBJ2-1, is DTGVSQNPRHKITKRGQNVTFRCDPISEHNRLYWYRQTLGQGPEFLTYFQNEAQLEKSRLLSDRFSAERPKGSFSTLEIQRTEQGDSAMYLCASSLSNEQFFGPGTRLTVL.